This T cell receptor beta chain was captured in a study of T-cell reconstitution after alpha-beta-depleted transplantation in children (dated by TCRdb to the mid-2010s). For context, the study as a whole: The study quantitatively tracked T-cell immune reconstitution after TCRalphabeta/CD19-depleted allogeneic hematopoietic cell transplantation in children using TCR repertoire profiling.

This clonotype has at least ten counts. Its antigen is currently not known. Base qualities were left out, and no much larger clone turns up one base away. Library preparation was by PCR. Sequencer: Illumina HiSeq 2500. To normalize quantification of the TCRbeta repertoire, the TCR libraries were built with molecular barcoding that relied on unique molecular identifiers. The public reads were reanalyzed by TCRdb: fastp trimming at Q25, MiXCR alignment, in-frame beta chains only. CDR3 protein duplicates are merged, each entry listing the most common genes and DNA. The sample table shows fewer than 700,000 distinct CDR3 sequences, and 13% are seen once. The top ten hold around 2.2% of the sample. Broader findings and caveats from the paper: In some patients, the high TCRbeta diversity seen at day 60 was put down to recipient T cells and intrathymic progenitors that had survived conditioning. Over subsequent months, a decline in hyperexpanded clone frequencies was noted, and after one year, T-cell counts and TCRbeta diversity were mostly ascribed to newly produced T cells. Apparently early alphabetaT-cell count recovery about two months after transplant reportedly relied on only several hundred rapidly expanded clones derived from non-depleted graft cells.

Sample treatment or condition, as interpreted from the label and publication: allogeneic hematopoietic cell transplantation with graft depleted of TCRalphabeta T cells and CD19 B cells. Transplant recipients were children who received TCRalphabeta/CD19-depleted allogeneic hematopoietic cell grafts. The CDR3 starts with the cysteine, ends with the phenylalanine, and has 15 residues. Only the CDR3 DNA is retained, 45 bases long and in frame from the first base. Here V drops 2 bases and J drops 7 bases, and the junction holds 8 bases not matched to any gene. CDR1 and CDR2 are read off the germline V gene as SGHTA and FQGTGA.

The V and J genes are TRBV7-3 and TRBJ2-1; 7 junctional bases match TRBD2. This sequence originates from a male patient younger than 18 who had a stem cell transplant for acute myeloid leukemia, so the T cells may come from the graft donor. This specimen was PBMCs, mostly from graft donor cells, taken 360 days after TCRalphabeta/CD19-depleted stem cell transplant. The CDR3 reads as follows: CASSLLASGINEQFF. The bases read TGTGCCAGCAGCTTATTGGCTAGCGGCATAAATGAGCAGTTCTTC.